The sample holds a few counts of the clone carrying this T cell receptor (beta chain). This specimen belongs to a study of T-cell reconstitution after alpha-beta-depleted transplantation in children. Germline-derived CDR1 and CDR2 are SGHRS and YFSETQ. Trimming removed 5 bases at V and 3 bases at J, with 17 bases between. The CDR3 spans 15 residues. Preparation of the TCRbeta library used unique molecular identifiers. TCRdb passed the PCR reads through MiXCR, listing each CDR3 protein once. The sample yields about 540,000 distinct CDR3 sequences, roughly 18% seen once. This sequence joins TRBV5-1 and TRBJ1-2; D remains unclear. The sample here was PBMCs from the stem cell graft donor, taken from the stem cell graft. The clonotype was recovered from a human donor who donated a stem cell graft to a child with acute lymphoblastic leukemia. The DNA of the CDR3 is TGCGCCAGCAGAATGGTTCTGGCCGGATACTATGGCTACACCTTC. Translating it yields CASRMVLAGYYGYTF.